A single sample is the source of the 10 T cell receptor beta chains below, sequenced in a study of cytomegalovirus exposure and HLA in healthy donors. PCR was performed using 60 Vbeta and 13 Jbeta primers. Repertoires were generated with immunoSEQ multiplex PCR, while TCRdb's copy carries only in-frame clones and drops some. The data show some 200,000 clones, 82% seen once. The sample taken for sequencing was PBMCs. These receptors were taken from a young woman in good health and CMV-seronegative.

This sequence joins TRBV29-1 and TRBJ1-1, with a possible D match to TRBD1 (5 bases). Trimming removed 8 bases from V and 5 bases from J, with 21 bases in between. The CDR3 consists of 14 residues. The germline gives CDR1 SQVTM, CDR2 ANQGSEA. This CDR3 is CSTLRAGVRTEAFF. The CDR3 DNA sequence: TGCAGCACCCTTCGTGCGGGGGTACGAACTGAAGCTTTCTTT.

This clone was counted a few times. This chain uses TRBV4-1 with TRBJ2-2; no clear D gene. Per the germline V gene, CDR1 is MGHRA and CDR2 is YSYEKL. V was pared by 1 base and J by 1 base, with 10 bases between. The CDR3 length is 16 residues. This CDR3 is CASSQVRVKNTGELFF. The CDR3 nucleotides read TGCGCCAGCAGCCAAGTTCGGGTAAAGAACACCGGGGAGCTGTTTTTT.

The chain's CDR3 is CASSSGKGTAYQETQYF. The CDR3 DNA reads as TGCGCCAGCAGCTCCGGAAAGGGGACAGCATACCAAGAGACCCAGTACTTC. The chain joins TRBV5-1 to TRBJ2-5; 7 nucleotides align to TRBD1. V shed 3 bases and J 0 bases; nucleotides not matched to a gene: 11. The CDR3 has 17 amino acids. Germline values: CDR1 SGHRS, CDR2 YFSETQ.

The chain couples TRBV6-1 to TRBJ1-1; 7 bases match TRBD1. V shed 2 bases, J shed 2 bases, and the junction held 5 bases outside the gene matches. There are 15 residues in the CDR3. Germline CDR1 reads MNHNS; CDR2 reads SASEGT. CDR3 in amino acids: CASSETGAGNTEAFF. The CDR3 DNA sequence: TGTGCCAGCAGTGAAACAGGGGCAGGTAACACTGAAGCTTTCTTT.

This chain uses TRBV5-4 with TRBJ2-3; TRBD2 matches at 8 bases. The CDR3 is made up of 14 amino acids. Germline V gene data show CDR1 as SGHNT and CDR2 as YYREEE (reference sequence). Trimming took 4 bases from V and 5 from J; bases not matched to a gene: 6. The CDR3 sequence is CASSISGSRDTQYF. As DNA, the CDR3 is TGTGCCAGCAGCATAAGCGGGAGCCGAGATACGCAGTATTTT.

This chain uses TRBV7-2 with TRBJ2-7; 8 bases line up with TRBD2. This CDR3 is built from 14 residues. Germline CDR1 SGHTA, CDR2 FQGNSA. V lost 2 bases to trimming and J lost 2 bases; unmatched junction nucleotides: 2. DNA for the CDR3: TGTGCCAGCAGCTTAATAGCGGGACCCTACGAGCAGTACGTC. Its protein is CASSLIAGPYEQYV.

J is TRBJ2-3 and V is TRBV19; D is possibly TRBD1 (5 bases). The CDR3 sequence is 16 residues long. Germline V CDR1 and CDR2: LNHDA, SQIVND (reference sequence). The ends were cut back, 5 bases at V and 1 base at J, with 16 bases in the middle. DNA for the CDR3: TGTGCCAGTAGTCCCTCCAGGGTTAAGGGCACAGATACGCAGTATTTT. Its translation is CASSPSRVKGTDTQYF.

This sequence joins TRBV7-2 and TRBJ1-1; possible D gene TRBD1, 5 bases. Trimming stripped 1 base from V and 4 bases from J, with 10 bases between. CDR1 and CDR2 from the germline V gene are SGHTA and FQGNSA. The CDR3 runs to 14 residues. This CDR3 is CASSLDSRVTEAFF. In nucleotides, the CDR3 is TGTGCCAGCAGCTTAGATTCCAGGGTCACTGAAGCTTTCTTT. Variable domain in full (rest from reference TRBV7-2 and TRBJ1-1): GAGVSQSPSNKVTEKGKDVELRCDPISGHTALYWYRQSLGQGLEFLIYFQGNSAPDKSGLPSDRFSAERTGGSVSTLTIQRTQQEDSAVYLCASSLDSRVTEAFFGQGTRLTVV.

The chain combines TRBV15 with TRBJ1-2; 8 nucleotides line up with TRBD1. Trimming cost V 1 base and J 0 bases; bases outside gene matches: 7. Germline CDR1 reads LNHNV; CDR2 reads YYDKDF (reference sequence). CDR3 length equals 17 residues. The CDR3 nucleotides read TGTGCCACCAGCAGAGGACAGGGGAGGAAACCTAACTATGGCTACACCTTC. Translation gives CATSRGQGRKPNYGYTF.

J is TRBJ2-7 and V is TRBV18; 9 positions agree with TRBD1. CDR1 is KGHSH and CDR2 is LQKENI in the germline V gene. V lost 2 bases, J lost 6 bases, and 5 bases stayed unmatched. The CDR3 contains 14 residues. This CDR3 is CASSPGTGIGEQYF. The DNA of the CDR3 is TGTGCCAGCTCACCAGGGACAGGGATCGGCGAGCAGTACTTC.